Here is one T cell receptor (beta chain) with its context. Its target is not known. Germline V CDR1 and CDR2: LNHDA, SQIVND (reference sequence). The V end lost 6 bases, the J end lost 2 bases, and 11 bases lay between the germline ends. The CDR3 has 14 amino acids. These data come from a study of CD8+CD57+ T cells in acquired aplastic anemia. Looking at the study overall: Each DNA sample taken from sorted CD4+ and CD8+ cells came to around 3.4 ug on average. Study findings and constraints: Between patients and controls, approximately 29 CD8+ CDR3 sequences were found in common. Any difference that existed in CD8+ Simpson's diversity between patients and controls was not significant.

TCR beta VDJ and CDR3 profiling used genomic DNA as template. TCRdb used MiXCR to reprocess the reads, holding one entry per CDR3 protein. The data hold 170,000 or so distinct CDR3 sequences, with roughly 63% observed a single time. CD8+CD57+ cell expansion had been shown by flow cytometry in patients chosen for sequencing. Receipt of therapy had not occurred in any patient by the time of blood sampling. This TCR came from a human donor with aplastic anemia. The rearrangement links TRBV19 to TRBJ1-5; D remains ambiguous. Input material: sorted CD4+, CD8+, or CD8+CD57+ T cells (not recorded which) from PBMCs. As DNA, the CDR3 is TGTGCCAGTAGCCTCCTCCTAGGCAATCAGCCCCAGCATTTT. As protein: CASSLLLGNQPQHF.